This T cell receptor (beta chain) appears in the sequencing data of a study of cytomegalovirus exposure and HLA in healthy donors. Germline assignment: CDR1 MNHNY and CDR2 SVGAGI (reference sequence). V was trimmed by 7 bases and J by 5 bases, leaving 18 bases between them. The CDR3 contains 14 residues. This clone has a handful of counts. The antigen remains undetermined. PCR used 60 Vbeta primers and 13 Jbeta primers. In the original processing: A later analysis counted 70 million to 85 million unique TCR beta chains, some 11 million shared. Data came from immunoSEQ multiplex PCR; TCRdb stores just in-frame clones and leaves some out. The D gene and trimming were derived from the DNA, and the V and J assignments and clone size from that table. This table has about 130,000 clones, 70% to 80% appearing once. Study outcomes and limitations: Previous analysis showed most TCR beta V segments were productive about 87% or about 30% of the time.

The V call is TRBV6-6, the J call TRBJ2-7; D call uncertain. This sequence originates from a man younger than 45 in good health and CMV-seronegative. Material for sequencing was PBMCs. CDR3 residues: CASTNHYLVNEQYF. As DNA, the CDR3 is TGTGCCAGCACTAACCACTACCTCGTCAACGAGCAGTACTTC.